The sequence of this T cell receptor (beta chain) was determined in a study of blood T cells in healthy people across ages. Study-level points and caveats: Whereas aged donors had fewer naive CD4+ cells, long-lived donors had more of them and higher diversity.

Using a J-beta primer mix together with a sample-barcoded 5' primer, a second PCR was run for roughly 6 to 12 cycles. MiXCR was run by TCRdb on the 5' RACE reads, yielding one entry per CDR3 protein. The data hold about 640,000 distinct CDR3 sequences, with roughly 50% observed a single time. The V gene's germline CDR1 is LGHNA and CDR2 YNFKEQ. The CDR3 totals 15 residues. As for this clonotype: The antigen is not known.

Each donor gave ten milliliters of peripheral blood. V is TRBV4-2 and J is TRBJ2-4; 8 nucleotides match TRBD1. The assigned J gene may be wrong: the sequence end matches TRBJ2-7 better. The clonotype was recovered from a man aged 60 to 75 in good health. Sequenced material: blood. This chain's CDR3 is CASSLQQGGRDEQYF. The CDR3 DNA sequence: TGTGCCAGCAGCCTCCAACAGGGGGGCCGGGACGAGCAGTACTTC.